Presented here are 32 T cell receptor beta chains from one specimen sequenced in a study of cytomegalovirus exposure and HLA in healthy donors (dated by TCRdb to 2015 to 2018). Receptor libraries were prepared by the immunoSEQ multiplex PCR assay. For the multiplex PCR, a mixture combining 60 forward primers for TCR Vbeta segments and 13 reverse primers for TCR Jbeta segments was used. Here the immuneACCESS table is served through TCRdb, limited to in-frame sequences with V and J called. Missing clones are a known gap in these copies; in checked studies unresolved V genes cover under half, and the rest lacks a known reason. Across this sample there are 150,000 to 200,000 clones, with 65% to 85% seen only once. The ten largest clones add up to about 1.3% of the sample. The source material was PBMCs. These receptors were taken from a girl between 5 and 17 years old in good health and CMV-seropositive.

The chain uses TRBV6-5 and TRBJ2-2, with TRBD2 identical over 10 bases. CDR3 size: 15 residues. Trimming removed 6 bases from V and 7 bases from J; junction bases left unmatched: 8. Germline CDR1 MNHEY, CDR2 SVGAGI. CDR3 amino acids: CASSPLAGVLGELFF. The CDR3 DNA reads TGTGCCAGCAGCCCCCTAGCGGGAGTCCTCGGGGAGCTGTTTTTT.

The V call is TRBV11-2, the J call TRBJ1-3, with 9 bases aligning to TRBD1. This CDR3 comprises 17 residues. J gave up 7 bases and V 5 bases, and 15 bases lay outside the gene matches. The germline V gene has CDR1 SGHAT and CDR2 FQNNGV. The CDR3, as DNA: TGTGCCAGCAGCCCCCTAAGCGGACAGGGGTTTAGGAACACCATATATTTT. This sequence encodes CASSPLSGQGFRNTIYF.

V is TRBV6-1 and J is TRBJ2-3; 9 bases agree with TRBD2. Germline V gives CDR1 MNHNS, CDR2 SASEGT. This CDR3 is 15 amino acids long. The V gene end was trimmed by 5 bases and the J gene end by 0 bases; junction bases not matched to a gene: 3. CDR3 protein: CASSRLAASTDTQYF. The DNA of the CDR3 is TGTGCCAGCAGTCGACTAGCGGCTAGCACAGATACGCAGTATTTT.

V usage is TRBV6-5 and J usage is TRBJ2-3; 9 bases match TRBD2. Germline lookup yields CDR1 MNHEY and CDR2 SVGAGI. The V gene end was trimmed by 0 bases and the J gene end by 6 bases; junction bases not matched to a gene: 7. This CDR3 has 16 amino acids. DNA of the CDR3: TGTGCCAGCAGTTACTCGGGTAGCGGGAGCTGGGATACGCAGTATTTT. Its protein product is CASSYSGSGSWDTQYF.

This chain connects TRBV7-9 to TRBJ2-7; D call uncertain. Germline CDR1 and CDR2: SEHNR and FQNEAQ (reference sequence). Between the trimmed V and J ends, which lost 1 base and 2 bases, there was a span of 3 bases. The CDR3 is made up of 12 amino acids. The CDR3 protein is CASSLGAYEQYF. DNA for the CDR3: TGTGCCAGCAGCTTAGGAGCCTACGAGCAGTACTTC.

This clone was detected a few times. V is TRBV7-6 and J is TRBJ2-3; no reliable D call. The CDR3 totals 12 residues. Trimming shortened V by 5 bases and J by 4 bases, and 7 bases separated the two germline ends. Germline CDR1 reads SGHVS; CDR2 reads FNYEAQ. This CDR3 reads CASSPNSDTQYF. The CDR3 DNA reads TGTGCCAGCAGCCCCAACTCAGATACGCAGTATTTT.

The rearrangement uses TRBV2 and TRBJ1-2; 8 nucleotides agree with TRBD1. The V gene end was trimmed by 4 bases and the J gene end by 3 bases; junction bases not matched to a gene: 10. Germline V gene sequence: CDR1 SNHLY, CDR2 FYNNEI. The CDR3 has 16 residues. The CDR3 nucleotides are TGTGCCAGCAGTGTCGCCAGGGGGCCTATTGACTATGGCTACACCTTC. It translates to CASSVARGPIDYGYTF.

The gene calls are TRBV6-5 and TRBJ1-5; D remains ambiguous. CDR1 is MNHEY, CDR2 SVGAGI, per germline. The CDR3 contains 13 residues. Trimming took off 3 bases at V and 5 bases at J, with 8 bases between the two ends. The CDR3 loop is CASSYTVYQPQHF. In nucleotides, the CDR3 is TGTGCCAGCAGTTATACAGTTTATCAGCCCCAGCATTTT.

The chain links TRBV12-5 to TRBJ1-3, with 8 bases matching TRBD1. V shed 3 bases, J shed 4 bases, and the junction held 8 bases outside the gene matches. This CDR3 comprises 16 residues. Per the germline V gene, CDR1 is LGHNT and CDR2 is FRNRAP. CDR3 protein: CASGFSGQELGNTIYF. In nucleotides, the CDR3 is TGTGCTAGTGGTTTCTCGGGACAGGAATTGGGAAACACCATATATTTT. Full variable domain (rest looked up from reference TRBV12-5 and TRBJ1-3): DARVTQTPRHKVTEMGQEVTMRCQPILGHNTVFWYRQTMMQGLELLAYFRNRAPLDDSGMPKDRFSAEMPDATLATLKIQPSEPRDSAVYFCASGFSGQELGNTIYFGEGSWLTVV.

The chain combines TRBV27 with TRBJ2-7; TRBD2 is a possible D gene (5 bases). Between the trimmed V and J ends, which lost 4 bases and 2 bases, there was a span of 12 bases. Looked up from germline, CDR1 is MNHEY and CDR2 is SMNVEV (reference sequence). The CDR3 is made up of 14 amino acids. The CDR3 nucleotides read TGTGCCAGCAGTTGGCCGGGATCTACCTACGAGCAGTACTTC. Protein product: CASSWPGSTYEQYF.

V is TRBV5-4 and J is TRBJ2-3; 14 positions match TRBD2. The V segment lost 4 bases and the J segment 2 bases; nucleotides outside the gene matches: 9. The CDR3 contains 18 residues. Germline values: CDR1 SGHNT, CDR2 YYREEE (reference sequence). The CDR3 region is CASSPKRLAGGLTDTQYF. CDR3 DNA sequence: TGTGCCAGCAGCCCGAAAAGACTAGCGGGAGGGCTCACAGATACGCAGTATTTT.

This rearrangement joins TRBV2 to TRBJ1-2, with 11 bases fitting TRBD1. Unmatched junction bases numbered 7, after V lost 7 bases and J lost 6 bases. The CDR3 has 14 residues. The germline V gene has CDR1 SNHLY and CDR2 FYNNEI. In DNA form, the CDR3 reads TGTGCCAGCATCTTGGACAGGGGGCAAAATGGCTACACCTTC. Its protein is CASILDRGQNGYTF.

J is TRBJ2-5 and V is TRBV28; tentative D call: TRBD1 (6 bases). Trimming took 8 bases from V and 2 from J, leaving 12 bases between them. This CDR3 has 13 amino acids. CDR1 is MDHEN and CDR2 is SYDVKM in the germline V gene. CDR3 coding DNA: TGTGCCAGCGAAAGGGACATTCAAGAGACCCAGTACTTC. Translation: CASERDIQETQYF.

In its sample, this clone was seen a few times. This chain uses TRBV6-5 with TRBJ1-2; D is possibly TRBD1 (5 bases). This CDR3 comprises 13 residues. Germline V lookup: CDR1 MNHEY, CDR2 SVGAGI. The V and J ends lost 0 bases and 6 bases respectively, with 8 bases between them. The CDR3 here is CASSYSQAHGYTF. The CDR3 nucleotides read TGTGCCAGCAGTTACTCACAGGCTCATGGCTACACCTTC.

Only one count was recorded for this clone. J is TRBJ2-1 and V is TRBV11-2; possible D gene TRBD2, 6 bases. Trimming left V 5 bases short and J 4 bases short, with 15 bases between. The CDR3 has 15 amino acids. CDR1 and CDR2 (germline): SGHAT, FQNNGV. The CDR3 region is CASSRGTMKYNEQFF. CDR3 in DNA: TGTGCCAGCAGCCGGGGGACGATGAAATACAATGAGCAGTTCTTC.

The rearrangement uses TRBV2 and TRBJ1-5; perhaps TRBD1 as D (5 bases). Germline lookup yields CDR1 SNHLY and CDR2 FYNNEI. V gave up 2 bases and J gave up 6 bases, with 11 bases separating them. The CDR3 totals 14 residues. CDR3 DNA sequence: TGTGCCAGCAGTGAACAGGGTTCGGGTCAGCCCCAGCATTTT. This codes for CASSEQGSGQPQHF.

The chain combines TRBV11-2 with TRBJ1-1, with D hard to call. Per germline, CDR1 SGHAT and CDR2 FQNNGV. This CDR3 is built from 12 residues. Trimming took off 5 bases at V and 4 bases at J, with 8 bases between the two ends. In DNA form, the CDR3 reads TGTGCCAGCAGCCCCTCTCTCACTGAAGCTTTCTTT. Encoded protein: CASSPSLTEAFF.

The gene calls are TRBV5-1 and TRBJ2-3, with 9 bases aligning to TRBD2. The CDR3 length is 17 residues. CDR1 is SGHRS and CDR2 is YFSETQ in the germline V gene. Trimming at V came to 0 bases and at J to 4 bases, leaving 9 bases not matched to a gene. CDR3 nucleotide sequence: TGCGCCAGCAGCTTGGTGGTTAGCGGGAGACCTCCAGATACGCAGTATTTT. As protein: CASSLVVSGRPPDTQYF.

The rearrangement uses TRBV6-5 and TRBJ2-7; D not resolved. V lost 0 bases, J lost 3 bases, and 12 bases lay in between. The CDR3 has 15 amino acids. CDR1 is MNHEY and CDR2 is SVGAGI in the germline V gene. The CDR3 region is CASSYSVYARYEQYF. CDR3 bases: TGTGCCAGCAGTTACTCGGTCTATGCCCGCTACGAGCAGTACTTC.

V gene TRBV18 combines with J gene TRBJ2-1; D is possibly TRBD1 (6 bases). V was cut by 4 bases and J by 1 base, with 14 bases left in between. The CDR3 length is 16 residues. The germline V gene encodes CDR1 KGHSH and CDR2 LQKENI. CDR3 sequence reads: CASSLGGSASYNEQFF. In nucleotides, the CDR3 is TGTGCCAGCTCACTAGGGGGTAGCGCTTCCTACAATGAGCAGTTCTTC.

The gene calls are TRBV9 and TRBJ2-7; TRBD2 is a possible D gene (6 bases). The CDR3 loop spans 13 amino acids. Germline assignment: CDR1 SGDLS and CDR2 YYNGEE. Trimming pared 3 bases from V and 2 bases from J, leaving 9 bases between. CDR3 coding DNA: TGTGCCAGCAGCGCCCGACTAGCCTACGAGCAGTACTTC. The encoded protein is CASSARLAYEQYF.

The CDR3 coding sequence is TGTGCCAGCAAGTCCCGGACACACAATGAGCAGTTCTTC. Protein sequence: CASKSRTHNEQFF. This chain joins TRBV5-6 and TRBJ2-1; D might be TRBD1 (5 bases). The germline gives CDR1 SGHDT, CDR2 YYEEEE. Trimming left V 6 bases short and J 5 bases short, with 12 bases between. The CDR3 covers 13 residues.

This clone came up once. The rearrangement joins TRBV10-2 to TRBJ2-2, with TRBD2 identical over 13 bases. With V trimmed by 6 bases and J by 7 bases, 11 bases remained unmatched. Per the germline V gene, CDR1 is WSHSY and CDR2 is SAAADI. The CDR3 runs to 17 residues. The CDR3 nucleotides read TGCGCCAGCAGCTTACTAGCGGGAGGGCCTAAAAACGGGGAGCTGTTTTTT. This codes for CASSLLAGGPKNGELFF.

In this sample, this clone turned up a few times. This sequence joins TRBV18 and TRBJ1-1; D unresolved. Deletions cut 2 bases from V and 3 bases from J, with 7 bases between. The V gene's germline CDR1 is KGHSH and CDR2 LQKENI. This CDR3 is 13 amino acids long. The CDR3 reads CASSPMSDTEAFF. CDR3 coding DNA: TGTGCCAGCTCACCAATGTCGGACACTGAAGCTTTCTTT.

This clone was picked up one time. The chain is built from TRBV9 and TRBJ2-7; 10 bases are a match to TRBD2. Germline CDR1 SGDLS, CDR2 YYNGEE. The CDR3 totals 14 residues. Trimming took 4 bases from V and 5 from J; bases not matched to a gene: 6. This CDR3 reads CASSPSGRLNEQYF. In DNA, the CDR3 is TGTGCCAGCAGCCCTAGCGGGAGACTTAACGAGCAGTACTTC.

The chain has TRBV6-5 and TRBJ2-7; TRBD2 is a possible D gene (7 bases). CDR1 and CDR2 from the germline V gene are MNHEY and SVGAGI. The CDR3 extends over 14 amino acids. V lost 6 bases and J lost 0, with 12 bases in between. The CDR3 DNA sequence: TGTGCCAGCAGGGGGAGGGGGGACTCCTACGAGCAGTACTTC. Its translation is CASRGRGDSYEQYF.

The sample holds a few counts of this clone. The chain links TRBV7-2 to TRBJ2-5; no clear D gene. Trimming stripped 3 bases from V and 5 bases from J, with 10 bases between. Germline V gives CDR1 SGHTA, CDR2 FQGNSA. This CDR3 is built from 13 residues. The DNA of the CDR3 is TGTGCCAGCAGCTTCGACTTGTTGGAGACCCAGTACTTC. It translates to CASSFDLLETQYF.

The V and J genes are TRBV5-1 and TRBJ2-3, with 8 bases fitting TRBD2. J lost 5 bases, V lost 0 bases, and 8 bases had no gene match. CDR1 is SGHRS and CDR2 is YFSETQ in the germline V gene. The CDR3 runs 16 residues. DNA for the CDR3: TGCGCCAGCAGCTTGGTCAGCGGGAGCTGGAGAGATACGCAGTATTTT. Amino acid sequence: CASSLVSGSWRDTQYF.

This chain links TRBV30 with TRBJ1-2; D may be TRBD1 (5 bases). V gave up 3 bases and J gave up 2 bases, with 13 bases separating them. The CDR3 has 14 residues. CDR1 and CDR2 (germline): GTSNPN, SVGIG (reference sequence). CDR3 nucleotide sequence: TGTGCCTGGAGGGTTAGGGGCTTCAACTATGGCTACACCTTC. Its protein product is CAWRVRGFNYGYTF.

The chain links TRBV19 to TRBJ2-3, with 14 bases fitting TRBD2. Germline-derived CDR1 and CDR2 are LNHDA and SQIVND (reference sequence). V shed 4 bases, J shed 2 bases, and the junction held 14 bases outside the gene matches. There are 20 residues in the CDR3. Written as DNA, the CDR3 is TGTGCCAGTAGTACCTCGGGACTAGCGGGAGTGGGGAGGCCCACAGATACGCAGTATTTT. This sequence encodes CASSTSGLAGVGRPTDTQYF.

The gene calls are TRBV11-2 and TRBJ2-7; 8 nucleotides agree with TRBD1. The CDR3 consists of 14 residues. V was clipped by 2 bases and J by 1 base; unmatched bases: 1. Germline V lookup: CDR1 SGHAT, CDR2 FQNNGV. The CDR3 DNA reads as TGTGCCAGCAGCTTACACAGGGGGTCCTACGAGCAGTACTTC. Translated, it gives CASSLHRGSYEQYF.

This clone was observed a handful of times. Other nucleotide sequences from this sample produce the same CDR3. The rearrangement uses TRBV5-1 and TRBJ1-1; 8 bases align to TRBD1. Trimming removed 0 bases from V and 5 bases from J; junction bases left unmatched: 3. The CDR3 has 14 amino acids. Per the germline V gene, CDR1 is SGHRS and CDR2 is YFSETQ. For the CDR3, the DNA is TGCGCCAGCAGCTTGGAACGGACAGGGACTGAAGCTTTCTTT. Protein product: CASSLERTGTEAFF.